This TCR beta chain was sequenced for a study of blood T cell repertoires in COVID-19. This CDR3 contains 17 residues. Germline V gene data show CDR1 as MNHEY and CDR2 as SMNVEV (reference sequence). The V and J ends lost 6 bases and 1 base, in that order; junction bases with no gene match: 8. Produced via immunoSEQ multiplex PCR; TCRdb's table is partial and in-frame only. Of just over 650,000 clones in the sample, 80% to 90% were seen once. The receptor's source is a woman aged 18-29 years with acute or convalescent COVID-19. The chain has TRBV27 and TRBJ2-3; TRBD2 aligns across 12 bases. Sequencing was performed on peripheral blood. CDR3 protein: CASRILRTSGGTDTQYF. The CDR3 DNA reads TGTGCCAGCAGAATACTCCGGACTAGCGGGGGCACAGATACGCAGTATTTT.